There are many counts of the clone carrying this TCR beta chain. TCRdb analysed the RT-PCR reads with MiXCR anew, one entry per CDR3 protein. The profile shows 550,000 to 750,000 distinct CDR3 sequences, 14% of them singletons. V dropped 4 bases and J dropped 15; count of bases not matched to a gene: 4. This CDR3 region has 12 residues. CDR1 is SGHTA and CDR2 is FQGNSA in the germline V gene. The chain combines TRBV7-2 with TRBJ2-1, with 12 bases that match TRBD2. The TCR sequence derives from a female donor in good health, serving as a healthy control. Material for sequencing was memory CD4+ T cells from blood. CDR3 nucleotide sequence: TGTGCCAGCAGCTCTAGCGGGGGGGCTGTGTTCTTC. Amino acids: CASSSSGGAVFF.